The 22 T cell receptor beta chains in this list originate from one sample, sequenced in a study of cytomegalovirus exposure and HLA in healthy donors. The PCR had 60 Vbeta and 13 Jbeta primers. The table came from immunoSEQ multiplex PCR; TCRdb's copy has only in-frame clones and leaves some out. The data show around 190,000 clones, around 77% seen once. Sequencing was done on a sample of PBMCs. The origin of the receptors is a woman aged 25 to 39 in good health and CMV-seronegative.

This chain uses TRBV18 with TRBJ1-3; TRBD1 agrees at 8 bases. Trimming took 3 bases from V and 2 from J; bases not matched to a gene: 0. This CDR3 is 14 amino acids long. Per germline, CDR1 KGHSH and CDR2 LQKENI. CDR3 sequence: CASSPDRAGNTIYF. The CDR3 DNA is TGTGCCAGCTCACCGGACAGGGCTGGAAACACCATATATTTT.

On this clone: This sample includes further DNA sequences coding for the same CDR3. V and J are TRBV5-1 and TRBJ2-1; 12 bases match TRBD2. CDR1 and CDR2 (germline): SGHRS, YFSETQ. J was trimmed by 7 bases and V by 2 bases; bases with no gene match: 1. The CDR3 consists of 14 residues. The chain's CDR3 is CASSFGLAGNEQFF. The CDR3 DNA reads TGCGCCAGCAGCTTCGGACTAGCGGGGAATGAGCAGTTCTTC. The whole variable domain, remainder taken from reference TRBV5-1 and TRBJ2-1, is KAGVTQTPRYLIKTRGQQVTLSCSPISGHRSVSWYQQTPGQGLQFLFEYFSETQRNKGNFPGRFSGRQFSNSRSEMNVSTLELGDSALYLCASSFGLAGNEQFFGPGTRLTVL.

The V gene is TRBV7-9, the J gene TRBJ2-1; TRBD2 might be the D (6 bases). The CDR3 consists of 15 residues. In germline, CDR1 is SEHNR, CDR2 FQNEAQ (reference sequence). V lost 4 bases and J lost 4, with 14 bases in between. This CDR3 reads CASSSQGAGYNEQFF. CDR3 bases: TGTGCCAGCAGCTCCCAAGGGGCGGGGTACAATGAGCAGTTCTTC.

The rearrangement uses TRBV6-5 and TRBJ1-5; D is undetermined. The germline CDR1 and CDR2 sequences are MNHEY and SVGAGI. The CDR3 sequence is 15 residues long. Trimming shortened V by 2 bases and J by 6 bases, and 14 bases separated the two germline ends. The CDR3 reads CASSYDSVGGQPQHF. The CDR3 DNA follows: TGTGCCAGCAGTTACGACTCCGTCGGCGGTCAGCCCCAGCATTTT.

This clone was counted a few times. J is TRBJ1-2 and V is TRBV7-2; D is perhaps TRBD1 (5 bases). V was cut by 6 bases and J by 4 bases, with 15 bases left in between. The CDR3 contains 14 residues. Germline V CDR1 and CDR2: SGHTA, FQGNSA. The CDR3 sequence is CASRGGLAGYGYTF. Here the CDR3 DNA reads TGTGCCAGCAGGGGGGGGTTGGCAGGCTATGGCTACACCTTC.

V is TRBV29-1 and J is TRBJ2-3, with 9 nucleotides matching TRBD2. This CDR3 is built from 14 residues. Germline lookup yields CDR1 SQVTM and CDR2 ANQGSEA. This CDR3 is CSAPGGGEADTQYF. The CDR3 DNA follows: TGCAGTGCCCCGGGCGGGGGGGAGGCAGATACGCAGTATTTT.

There are a few counts of this clone. V is TRBV2 and J is TRBJ2-2; a weak D match, TRBD2 (5 bases). The CDR3 runs 14 residues. Germline V gives CDR1 SNHLY, CDR2 FYNNEI. With 4 bases removed from V and 6 bases from J, the gap between germline ends came to 12 bases. The DNA for the CDR3 is TGTGCCAGCAGTGGGCTAGCTAGGGCCGGGGAGCTGTTTTTT. Amino acid sequence: CASSGLARAGELFF.

The table lists this clone with a few counts. V usage is TRBV11-2 and J usage is TRBJ2-1; 11 nucleotides line up with TRBD2. The CDR3 spans 15 residues. Germline V lookup: CDR1 SGHAT, CDR2 FQNNGV. Trimming removed 4 bases from V and 3 bases from J; junction bases left unmatched: 2. CDR3 coding DNA: TGTGCCAGCAGCTGGGGACTAGCGGTCTACAATGAGCAGTTCTTC. Amino acids: CASSWGLAVYNEQFF.

There are many counts of this clone. The J gene is TRBJ2-1, the V gene TRBV2; TRBD2 matches 11 bases. V was pared by 9 bases and J by 0 bases, with 7 bases of the junction left unmatched. Germline V lookup: CDR1 SNHLY, CDR2 FYNNEI. The CDR3 length is 16 residues. The CDR3 loop reads CASLGTSGRSYNEQFF. The CDR3, as DNA: TGTGCCAGTCTCGGGACTAGCGGTCGCTCCTACAATGAGCAGTTCTTC.

This clone has only a few counts. The chain has TRBV10-1 and TRBJ2-2; TRBD1 agrees at 8 bases. Trimming removed 5 bases from V and 5 bases from J; junction bases left unmatched: 4. Germline CDR1 is WNHNN and CDR2 is SYGVQD (reference sequence). CDR3 length: 14 residues. This CDR3 is CASSTRTGTGELFF. CDR3 DNA: TGCGCCAGCAGTACCCGGACAGGGACCGGGGAGCTGTTTTTT.

This clone was detected only a few times. This chain uses TRBV7-8 with TRBJ1-4, with D unresolved. CDR1 and CDR2 from the germline V gene are SGHVS and FQNEAQ. V was clipped by 5 bases and J by 4 bases, with 11 bases between them. This CDR3 is 14 amino acids long. CDR3 sequence reads: CASSVRRFNEKLFF. For the CDR3, the DNA is TGTGCCAGCAGCGTGCGTCGATTTAATGAAAAACTGTTTTTT.

The chain links TRBV28 to TRBJ2-7; a weak D match, TRBD1 (6 bases). The CDR3 covers 15 residues. Trimming shortened V by 6 bases and J by 0 bases, and 15 bases separated the two germline ends. In germline, CDR1 is MDHEN, CDR2 SYDVKM. The CDR3 region has the DNA TGTGCCAGCAGCAAACAGGGTGGTGACTCCTACGAGCAGTACTTC. Its protein is CASSKQGGDSYEQYF. Based on the CDR3 plus reference TRBV28 and TRBJ2-7, the full variable domain is DVKVTQSSRYLVKRTGEKVFLECVQDMDHENMFWYRQDPGLGLRLIYFSYDVKMKEKGDIPEGYSVSREKKERFSLILESASTNQTSMYLCASSKQGGDSYEQYFGPGTRLTVT.

The chain has TRBV28 and TRBJ2-7, with TRBD2 matching over 8 bases. The CDR3 is 15 residues long. The germline gives CDR1 MDHEN, CDR2 SYDVKM. J lost 4 bases, V lost 4 bases, and 9 bases had no gene match. The CDR3, as DNA: TGTGCCAGCAGTTCCCGGCGGGGGGCATCGTACGAGCAGTACTTC. This encodes CASSSRRGASYEQYF.

V is TRBV5-8 and J is TRBJ2-5, with D tentatively TRBD2 (6 bases). Germline V gives CDR1 SGHTS, CDR2 YDEGEE. V was pared by 4 bases and J by 5 bases, with 18 bases between. This CDR3 comprises 15 residues. The CDR3 loop is CASSALSGAVETQYF. For the CDR3, the DNA is TGTGCCAGCAGCGCCTTATCGGGAGCGGTGGAGACCCAGTACTTC. Combining the CDR3 with reference TRBV5-8 and TRBJ2-5 gives the whole variable domain EAGVTQSPTHLIKTRGQQATLRCSPISGHTSVYWYQQALGLGLQFLLWYDEGEERNRGNFPPRFSGRQFPNYSSELNVNALELEDSALYLCASSALSGAVETQYFGPGTRLLVL.

V is TRBV30 and J is TRBJ1-5; TRBD1 matches 7 bases. Germline-derived CDR1 and CDR2 are GTSNPN and SVGIG (reference sequence). With 0 bases clipped from V and 4 bases from J, the junction kept 9 bases outside the gene matches. This CDR3 comprises 16 residues. CDR3 DNA: TGTGCCTGGAGTGTAGGGGGCGACATACGGAATCAGCCCCAGCATTTT. Translated: CAWSVGGDIRNQPQHF. Drawing the rest from reference TRBV30 and TRBJ1-5, the complete variable domain is SQTIHQWPATLVQPVGSPLSLECTVEGTSNPNLYWYRQAAGRGLQLLFYSVGIGQISSEVPQNLSASRPQDRQFILSSKKLLLSDSGFYLCAWSVGGDIRNQPQHFGDGTRLSIL.

The chain joins TRBV6-1 to TRBJ2-2, with D possibly matching TRBD2 (5 bases). Trimming removed 2 bases at V and 3 bases at J, with 13 bases between. The CDR3 consists of 16 residues. Germline V gene data show CDR1 as MNHNS and CDR2 as SASEGT. The CDR3 DNA sequence: TGTGCCAGCAGTGAACACCGGGGTGGGGACACCGGGGAGCTGTTTTTT. It codes for CASSEHRGGDTGELFF.

This clone was counted once. The V call is TRBV2, the J call TRBJ2-5, with D uncertain. The V gene lost 4 bases and the J gene lost 5 bases, with 5 bases spanning the gap. Per the germline V gene, CDR1 is SNHLY and CDR2 is FYNNEI. The CDR3 has 11 residues. CDR3 DNA sequence: TGTGCCAGCAGTGGCGAGGAGACCCAGTACTTC. This encodes CASSGEETQYF.

The chain links TRBV6-5 to TRBJ2-7; 9 bases align to TRBD2. CDR1 MNHEY and CDR2 SVGAGI come from the germline V gene. Trimming removed 2 bases from V and 2 bases from J; junction bases left unmatched: 4. The CDR3 runs to 15 residues. As DNA, the CDR3 is TGTGCCAGCAGTTACCTAGCGGGGAACACCTACGAGCAGTACTTC. It yields the protein CASSYLAGNTYEQYF.

This chain links TRBV6-4 with TRBJ2-3; TRBD2 matches at 10 bases. V trimming: 6 bases; J trimming: 2 bases; junction bases outside the gene matches: 14. The CDR3 totals 18 residues. Looked up from germline, CDR1 is MRHNA and CDR2 is SNTAGT. The CDR3 reads CASSSLPSSGGYTDTQYF. For the CDR3, the DNA is TGTGCCAGCAGCTCCCTACCTTCTAGCGGGGGCTACACAGATACGCAGTATTTT.

V usage is TRBV19 and J usage is TRBJ2-1, with D unresolved. Trimming stripped 1 base from V and 8 bases from J, with 9 bases between. The germline CDR1 and CDR2 sequences are LNHDA and SQIVND (reference sequence). The CDR3 sequence is 13 residues long. CDR3 sequence: CASSIGTVYEQFF. The CDR3, as DNA: TGTGCCAGTAGTATAGGTACAGTATATGAGCAGTTCTTC.

The rearrangement links TRBV5-6 to TRBJ2-3; D call uncertain. The germline V gene has CDR1 SGHDT and CDR2 YYEEEE. Trimming pared 1 base from V and 6 bases from J, leaving 9 bases between. The CDR3 consists of 13 residues. Here the CDR3 DNA reads TGTGCCAGCAGCTTGTTAGAATCCGATACGCAGTATTTT. This translates into CASSLLESDTQYF.

The rearrangement links TRBV6-5 to TRBJ2-1; 9 bases line up with TRBD2. The junction had 2 bases not matched to a gene; V was cut back by 0 bases and J by 2 bases. The CDR3 is 16 residues long. Germline V CDR1 and CDR2: MNHEY, SVGAGI. The CDR3 reads CASSYSEREAYNEQFF. Written as DNA, the CDR3 is TGTGCCAGCAGTTACTCGGAGCGGGAGGCCTACAATGAGCAGTTCTTC.